This TCR beta chain stems from a study of OX40 agonist ivuxolimab in advanced cancers. About the full investigation: Ivuxolimab, which targeted the costimulatory receptor OX40 (CD134), was an agonistic, fully human IgG2 monoclonal antibody. In the dose-escalation cohort, 82.7% of patients were male, and the mean age was roughly 60 years, with a range of roughly 23 to 85. Patients were allowed to have had prior anti-PD-1, anti-PD-L1 or anti-CTLA-4 therapy, and 40% of the dose-escalation patients had been treated with checkpoint inhibitors. Of the approximately 53 patients in dose escalation, about 20 had hepatocellular carcinoma, some 15 had melanoma, 9 had renal cell carcinoma and 9 had head and neck cancer. Partial responses occurred in three dose-escalation patients: two with cutaneous melanoma and one with hepatocellular carcinoma. Intravenous ivuxolimab was administered to patients every 2 weeks at six dose levels: 0.01, 0.1, 0.3, 1.5, 3 and 10 mg/kg. The purpose of peripheral TCRbeta sequencing was to test whether ivuxolimab changed TCR sequence diversity and led to clonal T-cell expansion. The paper covers the monotherapy dose-escalation part of the phase I ivuxolimab trial, which included N ≈ 50 patients.

Findings and caveats that apply to the study as a whole: Low levels of normalized T-cell clonal expansion were also seen in some patients who did not respond. At doses from 0.1 to 3.0 mg/kg, clonal expansion was seen in both CD4+ and CD8+ blood T cells between baseline and week 6. On average, CD8+ T cells showed more expanded clones than CD4+ T cells after ivuxolimab. The antigen specificity of the peripheral T cells that underwent clonal expansion was not determined. In partial responders in the 0.1-3.0 mg/kg groups, normalized peripheral clonal expansion was found to be among the lowest, especially among CD8+ T cells.

Genomic DNA was isolated from the sorted cells so that the TCRbeta CDR3 region could be sequenced. The immunoSEQ Assay was used for sequencing of TCRbeta CDR3 regions. Imported from immuneACCESS, the table was reduced by TCRdb to in-frame sequences with V and J called. These copies leave out some clones; in studies compared against another copy, an unresolved V gene accounts for under half, and the cause of the remainder is not known. The sample contains around 99,000 clones, nearly 90% of them found a single time. 0.15% to 0.2% of the sample rests with the top ten. This clone came up a few times. Its recognized antigen is unknown. Per-base qualities were not stored, and no clone one base away is much larger. Patients with autoimmune disease history or receiving systemic immunosuppression were excluded from the trial. Peripheral blood for TCR sequencing was collected from all dose cohorts at baseline, on cycle 4 day 1, and on cycle 7 day 1. Samples came from an open-label, multicenter, first-in-human phase I dose-escalation trial of ivuxolimab. Adults with locally advanced or metastatic melanoma, renal cell carcinoma, hepatocellular carcinoma or head and neck squamous cell carcinoma were enrolled in the trial. Before TCR sequencing, CD4+ T cells and CD8+ T cells were sorted from peripheral blood as separate populations.

V and J are truncated by 6 bases and 9 bases respectively, leaving an intervening sequence of 15 bases. Reading the germline V gene (reference sequence) gives CDR1 LNHDA and CDR2 SQIVND. The CDR3 runs 13 amino acids, cysteine and phenylalanine included. The kept DNA is CDR3 alone, 39 bases in frame from the first base. The TCR was taken from an adult with an advanced solid tumor such as melanoma, head and neck, liver or kidney cancer. The source material was CD4+ or CD8+ T cells sorted from blood, sampled in a trial of the OX40 agonist ivuxolimab. In this chain, TRBV19 is recombined with TRBJ1-5; a weak D assignment points to TRBD1 (6 bases agree). The nucleotides are TGTGCCAGTAGAGACAGGAGCCTAGGGCCCCAGCATTTT. This is translated as CASRDRSLGPQHF.